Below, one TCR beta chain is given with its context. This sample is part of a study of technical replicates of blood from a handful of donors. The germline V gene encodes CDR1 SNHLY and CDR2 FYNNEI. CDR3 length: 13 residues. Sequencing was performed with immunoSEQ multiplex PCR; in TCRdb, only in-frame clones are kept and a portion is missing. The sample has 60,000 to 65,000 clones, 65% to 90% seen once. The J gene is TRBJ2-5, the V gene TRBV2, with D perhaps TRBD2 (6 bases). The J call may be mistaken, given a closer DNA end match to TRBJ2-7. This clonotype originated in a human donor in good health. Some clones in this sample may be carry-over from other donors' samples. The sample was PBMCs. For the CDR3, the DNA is TGTGCCAGCAGCGGAGGAGGGATCTACGAGCAGTACTTC. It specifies CASSGGGIYEQYF.